Listed here is a single T cell receptor beta chain. Individuals drawn from around 24 US areas were about 18 to 100 years old. Clinical history reported by participants formed the basis on which cohorts were assigned. Germline V gives CDR1 MGHRA, CDR2 YSYEKL. The V end lost 1 base, the J end lost 2 bases, and 15 bases lay between the germline ends. The CDR3 loop spans 18 amino acids. The sample is drawn from a study of blood T cell repertoires in COVID-19. Study-level information: PBMCs, B-cell-depleted T cells, or T cells provided the cDNA or gDNA that made up the material.

The data were produced by immunoSEQ multiplex PCR, yet TCRdb's version contains in-frame clones alone and is incomplete. In the table there are 250,000 or so clones, about 83% of which are singletons. The sequenced sample consisted of PBMCs or T cells enriched from blood (not recorded which). The rearrangement links TRBV4-1 to TRBJ2-6; weak D call: TRBD1 (6 bases). This receptor was obtained from a woman aged 45-65 years who had recovered from COVID-19. The CDR3 coding sequence is TGCGCCAGCAGCCAAGGGGTCTTGGGGGCCACTGGGGCCAACGTCCTGACTTTC. Its translation is CASSQGVLGATGANVLTF.